The rows below give T cell receptor beta chains drawn from one sample of a study of blood T cell repertoires in COVID-19. This table comes from immunoSEQ multiplex PCR, and its TCRdb copy is limited to in-frame clones, with some not included. This sample yields fewer than 150,000 clones, of which 70% to 90% are seen a single time; 8% to 9% belongs to the top ten. The specimen sequenced was peripheral blood. The receptors stem from a woman in her sixties or seventies who had recovered from COVID-19. The CDR3 runs from the conserved cysteine through the conserved F or W. Fields, in order: J gene, V gene, CDR3 protein.

j_gene: TRBJ2-2; v_gene: TRBV28; CDR3aa: CASSLGQGRTGELFF
j_gene: TRBJ1-1; v_gene: TRBV9; CDR3aa: CASSVGVRRGTEAFF
j_gene: TRBJ1-2; v_gene: TRBV6-5; CDR3aa: CASTRQGGNYGYTF
j_gene: TRBJ2-5; v_gene: TRBV2; CDR3aa: CASNELAGVLGQETQYF
j_gene: TRBJ2-2; v_gene: TRBV6-2/TRBV6-3; CDR3aa: CASSLTGGHTGELFF
j_gene: TRBJ2-7; v_gene: TRBV6-5; CDR3aa: CASSYPGTYEQYF
j_gene: TRBJ1-1; v_gene: TRBV6-5; CDR3aa: CASRKTGGAGGAFF
j_gene: TRBJ2-1; v_gene: TRBV7-2; CDR3aa: CASSSPSGAYNEQFF
j_gene: TRBJ2-7; v_gene: TRBV7-2; CDR3aa: CASSPTSGASYEQYF
j_gene: TRBJ1-4; v_gene: TRBV7-9; CDR3aa: CASSLGFGEEKLFF
j_gene: TRBJ1-1; v_gene: TRBV7-9; CDR3aa: CASSLYEDTEAFF
j_gene: TRBJ2-6; v_gene: TRBV19; CDR3aa: CASTGASLSGANVLTF
j_gene: TRBJ2-3; v_gene: TRBV5-1; CDR3aa: CASSNSGGDTQYF
j_gene: TRBJ2-1; v_gene: TRBV3-1/TRBV3-2; CDR3aa: CASSHSRALYNEQFF
j_gene: TRBJ2-7; v_gene: TRBV2; CDR3aa: CASSLSGGGLYEQYF
j_gene: TRBJ1-5; v_gene: TRBV19; CDR3aa: CASNRRDRGNQPQHF
j_gene: TRBJ1-5; v_gene: TRBV7-8; CDR3aa: CASSLATGFNQPQHF
j_gene: TRBJ2-7; v_gene: TRBV6-4; CDR3aa: CASSDTRDSLIYEQYF
j_gene: TRBJ2-7; v_gene: TRBV29-1; CDR3aa: CSVEGSYEQYF
j_gene: TRBJ2-2; v_gene: TRBV7-2; CDR3aa: CASSRGLGSGELFF
j_gene: TRBJ2-7; v_gene: TRBV6-5; CDR3aa: CASRIYRQVSYEQYF
j_gene: TRBJ2-5; v_gene: TRBV7-2; CDR3aa: CASRKGRGQETQYF
j_gene: TRBJ2-3; v_gene: TRBV30; CDR3aa: CAWWDSSTQYF
j_gene: TRBJ2-3; v_gene: TRBV9; CDR3aa: CASSPFLASTDTQYF
j_gene: TRBJ2-3; v_gene: TRBV10-3; CDR3aa: CAIRSSTDTQYF
j_gene: TRBJ2-3; v_gene: TRBV2; CDR3aa: CASSSGGDTQYF
j_gene: TRBJ2-1; v_gene: TRBV6-6; CDR3aa: CAGGPGYNEQFF
j_gene: TRBJ2-7; v_gene: TRBV7-2; CDR3aa: CASSLPRTSGSYEQYF
j_gene: TRBJ1-5; v_gene: TRBV9; CDR3aa: CASSVVMECGLCNQPQHF
j_gene: TRBJ2-3; v_gene: TRBV7-2; CDR3aa: CASSHWGQGGDTQYF
j_gene: TRBJ2-7; v_gene: TRBV4-3; CDR3aa: CASSLGTSGTYEQYF
j_gene: TRBJ1-2; v_gene: TRBV18; CDR3aa: CASSPWVDPGQGNGYTF
j_gene: TRBJ2-7; v_gene: TRBV18; CDR3aa: CASSAGQGNHEQYF
j_gene: TRBJ2-1; v_gene: TRBV19; CDR3aa: CASSPRDTELEQFF
j_gene: TRBJ2-7; v_gene: TRBV28; CDR3aa: CASIPGQGSYEQYF
j_gene: TRBJ1-3; v_gene: TRBV6-6; CDR3aa: CASSRDRGPGNTIYF
j_gene: TRBJ1-2; v_gene: TRBV6-6; CDR3aa: CASSYSTESYGYTF
j_gene: TRBJ2-7; v_gene: TRBV18; CDR3aa: CASSMGGYEQYF
j_gene: TRBJ2-6; v_gene: TRBV4-1; CDR3aa: CASSRITGDAGANVLTF
j_gene: TRBJ2-5; v_gene: TRBV11-2; CDR3aa: CASSLDPRGAAQETQYF
j_gene: TRBJ1-5; v_gene: TRBV19; CDR3aa: CASSPRGGGQPQHF
j_gene: TRBJ1-1; v_gene: TRBV6-2/TRBV6-3; CDR3aa: CASSYYTGTGARPTEAFF
j_gene: TRBJ1-2; v_gene: TRBV29-1; CDR3aa: CSVMTVKDGYTF
j_gene: TRBJ2-3; v_gene: TRBV13; CDR3aa: CASSPRGEGTDTQYF
j_gene: TRBJ2-1; v_gene: TRBV7-9; CDR3aa: CASSLGAGGFFYNEQFF
j_gene: TRBJ2-3; v_gene: TRBV7-8; CDR3aa: CASIRLAGPPTDTQYF
j_gene: TRBJ2-6; v_gene: TRBV6-2/TRBV6-3; CDR3aa: CASSPIPGLAGVGANVLTF
j_gene: TRBJ2-7; v_gene: TRBV4-3; CDR3aa: CASSQGSGGGLEEQYF
j_gene: TRBJ2-3; v_gene: TRBV5-1; CDR3aa: CASRRLGVTDTQYF
j_gene: TRBJ1-5; v_gene: TRBV28; CDR3aa: CASSPDRGNYQPQHF
j_gene: TRBJ2-5; v_gene: TRBV11-3; CDR3aa: CASSSGQNEQETQYF
j_gene: TRBJ1-5; v_gene: TRBV5-1; CDR3aa: CASSSDPGKSSGPQHF
j_gene: TRBJ1-3; v_gene: TRBV18; CDR3aa: CASSPRGQFVADTIYF